This T cell receptor beta chain was sequenced in a study of blood T cell repertoires in COVID-19. The repertoire was sequenced with immunoSEQ multiplex PCR; TCRdb's copy has only in-frame clones and lacks some. The sample lists about 55,000 clones; over 80% were seen once. This sequence was found in a man aged 35-49 years with COVID-19, enrolled during active disease. Specimen: peripheral blood.

This chain's CDR3 is CASSLLQGDTQYF. The DNA for the CDR3 is TGTGCCAGCAGCCTTCTACAGGGAGATACGCAGTATTTT. The rearrangement links TRBV7-2 to TRBJ2-3; a weak D match, TRBD1 (6 bases). V gave up 5 bases and J gave up 5 bases, with 11 bases separating them. Germline V gene lookup returns CDR1 SGHTA and CDR2 FQGNSA. The CDR3 is made up of 13 amino acids.